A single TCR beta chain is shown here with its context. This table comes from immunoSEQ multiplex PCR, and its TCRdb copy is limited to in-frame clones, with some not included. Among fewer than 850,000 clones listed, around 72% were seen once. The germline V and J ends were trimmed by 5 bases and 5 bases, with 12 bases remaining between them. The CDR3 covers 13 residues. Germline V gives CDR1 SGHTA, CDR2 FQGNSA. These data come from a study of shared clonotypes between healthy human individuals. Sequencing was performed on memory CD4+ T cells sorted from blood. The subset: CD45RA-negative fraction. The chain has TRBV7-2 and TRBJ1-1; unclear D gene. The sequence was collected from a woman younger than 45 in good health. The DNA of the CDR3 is TGTGCCAGCAGCCTATTCGGTTGGACTGAAGCTTTCTTT. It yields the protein CASSLFGWTEAFF.